These T cell receptor beta chains were read from a single sample in a study of CD8+CD57+ T cells in acquired aplastic anemia. TCRdb ran MiXCR on the reads and lists one entry per CDR3 protein. The data contain about 40,000 distinct CDR3 sequences, 60% to 70% of them singletons. Input material: sorted CD4+, CD8+, or CD8+CD57+ T cells (not recorded which) from PBMCs. These receptors were collected from a human donor with aplastic anemia. Both conserved end residues are part of each CDR3. Fields, in order: clone size, V gene, D gene, J gene, CDR3 protein, CDR3 DNA. A D gene is named only where the DNA matches it firmly. Expanded clones get a size class; other rows say once, few or many, or leave the size out.

size: NA
V: TRBV29-1
D: NA
J: TRBJ2-7
CDR3: CSVVAGDRDEQYF
DNA: TGCAGCGTCGTGGCCGGGGACCGAGACGAGCAGTACTTC

size: NA
V: TRBV20-1
D: NA
J: TRBJ1-1
CDR3: CSASRGADTEAFF
DNA: TGCAGTGCTAGTCGGGGCGCCGACACTGAAGCTTTCTTT

size: NA
V: TRBV15
D: NA
J: TRBJ1-2
CDR3: CATSRDDGQGGYGYTF
DNA: TGTGCCACCAGCAGAGATGACGGTCAGGGAGGCTATGGCTACACCTTC

size: NA
V: TRBV25-1
D: NA
J: TRBJ1-1
CDR3: CASSDGSRDGYTEAFF
DNA: TGTGCCAGCAGTGATGGGTCTAGGGACGGATACACTGAAGCTTTCTTT

size: NA
V: TRBV6-5
D: NA
J: TRBJ2-7
CDR3: CASSFGQNPVEQYF
DNA: TGTGCCAGCAGTTTCGGACAGAACCCTGTCGAGCAGTACTTC

size: many
V: TRBV9
D: TRBD1
J: TRBJ2-7
CDR3: CASSRTGGDYEQYF
DNA: TGTGCCAGCAGCCGGACAGGGGGAGACTACGAGCAGTACTTC

size: NA
V: TRBV2
D: NA
J: TRBJ1-6
CDR3: CASSEEMVYNSPLHF
DNA: TGTGCCAGCAGTGAAGAGATGGTGTATAATTCACCCCTCCACTTT

size: few
V: TRBV7-9
D: NA
J: TRBJ2-7
CDR3: CASSAFEPYEQYF
DNA: TGTGCCAGCAGCGCATTCGAACCCTACGAGCAGTACTTC

size: many
V: TRBV12-3/TRBV12-4
D: NA
J: TRBJ2-5
CDR3: CASSLALSLETQYF
DNA: TGTGCCAGCAGTTTAGCGCTTAGTCTGGAGACCCAGTACTTC

size: many
V: TRBV20-1
D: NA
J: TRBJ2-5
CDR3: CSARRGGRQETQYF
DNA: TGCAGTGCTAGGAGGGGGGGGCGGCAAGAGACCCAGTACTTC

size: NA
V: TRBV24-1
D: NA
J: TRBJ2-5
CDR3: CATGALSTPSQETQYF
DNA: TGTGCCACCGGGGCCCTGTCGACACCTTCCCAAGAGACCCAGTACTTC

size: NA
V: TRBV4-1
D: NA
J: TRBJ1-2
CDR3: CASSQRSDYGYTF
DNA: TGCGCCAGCAGCCAAAGGTCAGACTATGGCTACACCTTC

size: NA
V: TRBV7-9
D: NA
J: TRBJ1-2
CDR3: CASSLDRIYGYTF
DNA: TGTGCCAGCAGCTTAGACAGGATCTATGGCTACACCTTC

size: NA
V: TRBV20-1
D: TRBD1
J: TRBJ1-1
CDR3: CSARETGADEAFF
DNA: TGCAGTGCTAGGGAGACAGGGGCGGATGAAGCTTTCTTT

size: NA
V: TRBV15
D: NA
J: TRBJ2-5
CDR3: CATSSVGFQETQYF
DNA: TGTGCCACCAGCAGCGTGGGATTCCAAGAGACCCAGTACTTC

size: NA
V: TRBV7-6
D: NA
J: TRBJ1-3
CDR3: CASSLTTLAGPSGNTIYF
DNA: TGTGCCAGCAGCCTGACTACGTTGGCGGGGCCGTCTGGAAACACCATATATTTT

size: NA
V: TRBV9
D: NA
J: TRBJ1-1
CDR3: CASSVGPDANTEAFF
DNA: TGTGCCAGCAGCGTAGGGCCTGACGCGAACACTGAAGCTTTCTTT

size: many
V: TRBV5-4
D: NA
J: TRBJ1-1
CDR3: CASTLKADSSEAFF
DNA: TGTGCCAGCACCCTAAAAGCCGACAGTAGTGAAGCTTTCTTT

size: few
V: TRBV19
D: NA
J: TRBJ2-7
CDR3: CASSPGREEQYF
DNA: TGTGCCAGTAGTCCGGGAAGGGAAGAGCAGTACTTC

size: many
V: TRBV7-8
D: NA
J: TRBJ1-2
CDR3: CASSSTYGYTF
DNA: TGTGCCAGCAGCTCGACCTATGGCTACACCTTC

size: NA
V: TRBV5-1
D: TRBD2
J: TRBJ2-5
CDR3: CASSLVSGEETQYF
DNA: TGCGCCAGCAGCTTGGTTAGCGGGGAAGAGACCCAGTACTTC

size: NA
V: TRBV29-1
D: NA
J: TRBJ1-2
CDR3: CSFLEDYGCTF
DNA: NA

size: NA
V: TRBV11-2
D: NA
J: TRBJ2-3
CDR3: CASSSDGKRTDTQYF
DNA: TGTGCCAGCAGCTCGGACGGGAAGCGCACAGATACGCAGTATTTT

size: NA
V: TRBV20-1
D: TRBD1
J: TRBJ2-7
CDR3: CSARGRGQLYEQYF
DNA: TGCAGTGCTAGAGGTCGGGGACAGTTGTACGAGCAGTACTTC

size: few
V: TRBV7-2
D: NA
J: TRBJ2-7
CDR3: CASSQTGREQYF
DNA: TGTGCCAGCAGCCAGACGGGCAGGGAGCAGTACTTC

size: NA
V: TRBV19
D: NA
J: TRBJ2-2
CDR3: CASSGDRPGELFF
DNA: TGTGCCAGCAGCGGCGACCGTCCCGGGGAGCTGTTTTTT

size: NA
V: TRBV19
D: TRBD1
J: TRBJ1-2
CDR3: CASSSGTGGAYTF
DNA: TGTGCCAGTAGTTCCGGGACAGGGGGTGCCTACACCTTC

size: NA
V: TRBV10-1
D: TRBD2
J: TRBJ2-1
CDR3: CASSGGLAGANEQFF
DNA: TGCGCCAGCAGTGGAGGACTAGCGGGGGCCAATGAGCAGTTCTTC

size: NA
V: TRBV24-1
D: NA
J: TRBJ2-7
CDR3: CATVRPQGTRNYEQYF
DNA: TGTGCCACCGTCCGACCTCAGGGTACGAGGAACTACGAGCAGTACTTC

size: NA
V: TRBV9
D: NA
J: TRBJ2-5
CDR3: CASSVSGTDQETQYF
DNA: TGTGCCAGCAGCGTGTCGGGCACCGACCAAGAGACCCAGTACTTC

size: NA
V: TRBV18
D: NA
J: TRBJ2-7
CDR3: CASSTGRDEQYF
DNA: TGTGCCAGCTCAACAGGGAGGGACGAGCAGTACTTC

size: NA
V: TRBV24-1
D: NA
J: TRBJ2-5
CDR3: CATKYQGGETQYF
DNA: TGTGCCACCAAGTACCAGGGGGGAGAGACCCAGTACTTC

size: few
V: TRBV15
D: NA
J: TRBJ2-5
CDR3: CATSSGQHQETQYF
DNA: TGTGCCACCAGCAGCGGACAGCACCAAGAGACCCAGTACTTC

size: NA
V: TRBV10-3
D: TRBD1
J: TRBJ2-2
CDR3: CAIGGGTGDAGELFF
DNA: TGTGCCATCGGGGGAGGGACAGGGGACGCCGGGGAGCTGTTTTTT

size: many
V: TRBV11-2
D: NA
J: TRBJ1-6
CDR3: CASSFHPMGPYNSPLHF
DNA: TGTGCCAGCAGCTTCCACCCCATGGGGCCCTATAATTCACCCCTCCACTTT

size: NA
V: TRBV19
D: TRBD1
J: TRBJ1-5
CDR3: CASRDRAGQPQHF
DNA: TGTGCCAGTAGGGACAGGGCCGGTCAGCCCCAGCATTTT

size: NA
V: TRBV12-3/TRBV12-4
D: NA
J: TRBJ1-2
CDR3: CASRPLAYGYTF
DNA: TGTGCCAGCAGGCCTCTGGCGTATGGCTACACCTTC

size: NA
V: TRBV29-1
D: TRBD1
J: TRBJ2-1
CDR3: CSVAGQGHDEQFF
DNA: TGCAGCGTTGCGGGACAGGGGCACGATGAGCAGTTCTTC

size: NA
V: TRBV6-4
D: NA
J: TRBJ1-5
CDR3: CASSDFGQAHISYSNQPQHF
DNA: TGTGCCAGCAGTGACTTCGGCCAGGCCCATATATCCTATAGCAATCAGCCCCAGCATTTT

size: NA
V: TRBV10-3
D: NA
J: TRBJ1-2
CDR3: CAISFDRTYGYTF
DNA: TGTGCCATCAGCTTCGACAGGACATATGGCTACACCTTC

size: NA
V: TRBV11-2
D: NA
J: TRBJ2-5
CDR3: CASSAAVPGETQYF
DNA: TGTGCCAGCAGCGCTGCGGTGCCCGGGGAGACCCAGTACTTC

size: NA
V: TRBV15
D: TRBD2
J: TRBJ2-3
CDR3: CATSSVSRGRASTDTQYF
DNA: TGTGCCACCAGCTCCGTATCTCGCGGGAGGGCTAGCACAGATACGCAGTATTTT

size: NA
V: TRBV25-1
D: NA
J: TRBJ1-6
CDR3: CASSQRGRNSPLHF
DNA: TGTGCCAGCAGTCAACGTGGGAGGAATTCACCCCTCCACTTT

size: NA
V: TRBV6-2/TRBV6-3
D: TRBD1
J: TRBJ1-4
CDR3: CASSYDRVRDATSEKLFF
DNA: TGTGCCAGCAGTTACGACAGGGTGAGGGATGCAACTAGTGAAAAACTGTTTTTT

size: NA
V: TRBV15
D: NA
J: TRBJ2-5
CDR3: CATSSSGSQETQYF
DNA: TGTGCCACCAGCAGCTCAGGCAGCCAAGAGACCCAGTACTTC

size: NA
V: TRBV15
D: NA
J: TRBJ1-1
CDR3: CATSRDDFVVAFF
DNA: TGTGCCACCAGCAGAGATGATTTTGTGGTAGCTTTCTTT

size: once
V: TRBV20-1
D: NA
J: TRBJ2-5
CDR3: CSAAGNQETQYF
DNA: TGCAGTGCAGCAGGCAACCAAGAGACCCAGTACTTC

size: many
V: TRBV4-1
D: TRBD1
J: TRBJ2-7
CDR3: CASSPQGAGEQYF
DNA: TGCGCCAGCAGCCCACAGGGGGCCGGCGAGCAGTACTTC

size: NA
V: TRBV20-1
D: NA
J: TRBJ2-7
CDR3: CSAMGGMTGLYEQYF
DNA: TGCAGTGCTATGGGGGGGATGACAGGGCTCTACGAGCAGTACTTC

size: few
V: TRBV3-1
D: NA
J: TRBJ1-1
CDR3: CASSQAGGQGTEAFF
DNA: TGTGCCAGCAGCCAAGCTGGGGGACAAGGAACTGAAGCTTTCTTT

size: NA
V: TRBV7-9
D: NA
J: TRBJ2-3
CDR3: CASSSTSTDTQYF
DNA: TGTGCCAGCAGCTCCACGAGCACAGATACGCAGTATTTT

size: few
V: TRBV9
D: NA
J: TRBJ1-1
CDR3: CASSVEAFF
DNA: TGTGCCAGCAGCGTAGAAGCTTTCTTT

size: many
V: TRBV7-2
D: NA
J: TRBJ2-7
CDR3: CASSLLGDYEQYF
DNA: TGTGCCAGCAGCTTACTGGGAGACTACGAGCAGTACTTC

size: NA
V: TRBV24-1
D: NA
J: TRBJ2-3
CDR3: CATSHPGRSTDTQYF
DNA: TGTGCCACCAGTCACCCGGGCCGAAGCACAGATACGCAGTATTTT

size: NA
V: TRBV10-3
D: NA
J: TRBJ1-6
CDR3: CAIKGPGDYNSPLHF
DNA: TGTGCCATCAAGGGACCAGGGGACTATAATTCACCCCTCCACTTT

size: many
V: TRBV5-1
D: TRBD1
J: TRBJ1-6
CDR3: CASSLVGGDNSPLHF
DNA: TGCGCCAGCAGCTTGGTAGGGGGCGATAATTCACCCCTCCACTTT

size: few
V: TRBV7-8
D: NA
J: TRBJ1-2
CDR3: CASSSQIPDPLYGYTF
DNA: TGTGCCAGCAGCTCCCAAATCCCAGACCCGCTCTATGGCTACACCTTC

size: many
V: TRBV27
D: NA
J: TRBJ2-7
CDR3: CASSSQDLSYEQYF
DNA: TGTGCCAGCAGTTCCCAGGACCTCTCCTACGAGCAGTACTTC

size: NA
V: TRBV7-9
D: NA
J: TRBJ1-1
CDR3: CASSEQGRTEAFF
DNA: TGTGCCAGCAGCGAGCAGGGGAGGACTGAAGCTTTCTTT

size: NA
V: TRBV10-3
D: TRBD1
J: TRBJ2-1
CDR3: CAISQDRERRNF
DNA: TGTGCCATCAGTCAAGACAGGGAAAGGCGCAATTTC